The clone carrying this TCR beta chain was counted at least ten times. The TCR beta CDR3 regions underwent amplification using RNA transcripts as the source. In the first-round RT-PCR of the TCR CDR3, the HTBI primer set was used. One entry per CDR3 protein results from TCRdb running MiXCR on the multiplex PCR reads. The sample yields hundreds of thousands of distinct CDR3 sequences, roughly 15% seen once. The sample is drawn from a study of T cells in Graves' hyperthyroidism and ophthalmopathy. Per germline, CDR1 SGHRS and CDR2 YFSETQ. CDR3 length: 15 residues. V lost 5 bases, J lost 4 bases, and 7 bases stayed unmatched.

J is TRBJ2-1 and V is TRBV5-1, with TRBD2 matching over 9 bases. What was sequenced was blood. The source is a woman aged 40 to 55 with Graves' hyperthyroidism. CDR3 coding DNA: TGCGCCAGCAGGGCTAGCGGGACGCGATACAATGAGCAGTTCTTC. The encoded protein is CASRASGTRYNEQFF.